Below are 9 T cell receptor beta chains sequenced from a single sample in a study of T cell clonotyping in hematopoietic cell transplantation. The time point denotes: recipient sample about 28 days before transplant, after cytoreduction. Clones were sequenced by immunoSEQ multiplex PCR, and TCRdb holds only the in-frame ones, with some missing. The sample consists of several thousand clones, roughly 90% of them appearing once. The sample was peripheral blood mononuclear cells, taken before stem cell transplant. The receptors stem from a woman aged 60-75 years with acute myeloid leukemia. Some clones in this sample may be carry-over from other donors' samples.

The chain couples TRBV30 to TRBJ1-6; D perhaps matches TRBD1 (5 bases). The CDR3 length is 16 residues. Between the trimmed V and J ends, which lost 4 bases and 5 bases, there was a span of 18 bases. Germline V lookup: CDR1 GTSNPN, CDR2 SVGIG (reference sequence). The CDR3 reads CAWNPKGWANNSPLHF. The CDR3 nucleotides are TGTGCCTGGAATCCTAAGGGGTGGGCTAATAATTCACCCCTCCACTTT.

The V call is TRBV13, the J call TRBJ1-4; perhaps TRBD1 as D (5 bases). The V end lost 5 bases, the J end lost 2 bases, and 15 bases lay between the germline ends. Germline V gene lookup returns CDR1 PRHDT and CDR2 FYEKMQ (reference sequence). There are 16 residues in the CDR3. The DNA for the CDR3 is TGTGCCAGCAGCCGAAAGCGGGGGATGACTAATGAAAAACTGTTTTTT. This translates into CASSRKRGMTNEKLFF.

The V call is TRBV4-3, the J call TRBJ1-1; D is unclear. V was cut by 0 bases and J by 8 bases, with 13 bases left in between. Looked up from germline, CDR1 is LGHNA and CDR2 is YSLEER. The CDR3 runs to 14 residues. This CDR3 reads CASSQDAYSTEAFF. For the CDR3, the DNA is TGCGCCAGCAGCCAAGATGCGTACAGTACAGAAGCTTTCTTT.

The genes are TRBV2 and TRBJ1-1, with D possibly TRBD1 on 5 matching bases. CDR1 and CDR2 (germline): SNHLY, FYNNEI. Trimming removed 4 bases at V and 4 bases at J, with 19 bases between. There are 16 residues in the CDR3. The CDR3 spells CASSVKPGGGGTEAFF. CDR3 nucleotide sequence: TGTGCCAGCAGTGTAAAGCCGGGCGGGGGAGGCACTGAAGCTTTCTTT.

The V call is TRBV7-2, the J call TRBJ2-7, with 10 nucleotides matching TRBD2. The CDR3 is 14 amino acids. CDR1 and CDR2 from the germline V gene are SGHTA and FQGNSA. V gave up 3 bases and J gave up 3 bases; unmatched junction bases: 2. CDR3 DNA: TGTGCCAGCAGCTTCGGACTAGCGGTCTACGAGCAGTACTTC. This gives the protein CASSFGLAVYEQYF.

In DNA, the CDR3 is TGTGCCAGCAGAAGGGGGACAGCACCCCTCGGCGTGGAGAACACTGAAGCTTTCTTT. This codes for CASRRGTAPLGVENTEAFF. V usage is TRBV5-4 and J usage is TRBJ1-1, with 7 bases identical to TRBD1. CDR3 length equals 19 residues. The V and J ends lost 5 bases and 1 base, in that order; junction bases with no gene match: 20. CDR1 and CDR2 (germline): SGHNT, YYREEE (reference sequence).

V gene TRBV4-1 combines with J gene TRBJ1-4; a possible D gene is TRBD1 (5 bases). Trimming pared 3 bases from V and 6 bases from J, leaving 8 bases between. CDR1 MGHRA and CDR2 YSYEKL come from the germline V gene. This CDR3 has 13 amino acids. CDR3 amino acids: CASSHSGDEKLFF. DNA of the CDR3: TGCGCCAGCAGCCACTCGGGGGATGAAAAACTGTTTTTT.

This clone occurred a few times. The chain employs TRBV19 and TRBJ1-2; 7 positions agree with TRBD1. The CDR3 has 15 amino acids. Germline CDR1 LNHDA, CDR2 SQIVND (reference sequence). V shed 7 bases, J shed 4 bases, and the junction held 12 bases outside the gene matches. The CDR3 nucleotides read TGTGCCAGTAATGGGCTTGGCAGGGGGACCTATGGCTACACCTTC. It codes for CASNGLGRGTYGYTF.

V and J are TRBV29-1 and TRBJ2-3, with 7 nucleotides matching TRBD1. The CDR3 has 14 amino acids. Germline CDR1 is SQVTM and CDR2 is ANQGSEA. V trimming: 3 bases; J trimming: 4 bases; junction bases outside the gene matches: 7. The CDR3 here is CSVDTTGSPDTQYF. The CDR3 nucleotides are TGCAGCGTTGATACGACAGGGAGCCCAGATACGCAGTATTTT.